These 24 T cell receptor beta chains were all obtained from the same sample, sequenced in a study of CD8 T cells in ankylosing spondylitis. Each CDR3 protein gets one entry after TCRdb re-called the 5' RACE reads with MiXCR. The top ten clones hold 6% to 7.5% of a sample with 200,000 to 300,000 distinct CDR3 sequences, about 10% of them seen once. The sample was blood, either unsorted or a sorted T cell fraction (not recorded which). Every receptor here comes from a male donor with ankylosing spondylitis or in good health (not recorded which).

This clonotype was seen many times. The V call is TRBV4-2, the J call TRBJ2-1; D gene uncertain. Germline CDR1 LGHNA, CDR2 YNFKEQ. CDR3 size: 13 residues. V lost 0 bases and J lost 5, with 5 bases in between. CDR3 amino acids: CASSQELDNEQFF. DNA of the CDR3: TGTGCCAGCAGCCAAGAACTGGACAATGAGCAGTTCTTC.

The CDR3 is CASSYRVRRERDTGELFF. In nucleotides, the CDR3 is TGTGCCAGCAGCTACAGGGTGCGCCGGGAGAGGGACACCGGGGAGCTGTTTTTT. This sequence joins TRBV7-8 and TRBJ2-2, with D perhaps given as TRBD1 or TRBD2 (6 bases each). The CDR3 is made up of 18 amino acids. Per germline, CDR1 SGHVS and CDR2 FQNEAQ. V lost 4 bases, J lost 3 bases, and 21 bases lay in between.

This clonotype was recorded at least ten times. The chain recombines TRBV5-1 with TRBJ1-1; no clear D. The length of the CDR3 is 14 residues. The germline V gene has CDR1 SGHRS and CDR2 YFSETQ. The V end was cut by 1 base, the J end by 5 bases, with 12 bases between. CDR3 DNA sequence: TGCGCCAGCAGCTTGACAGCTGAACATACTGAAGCTTTCTTT. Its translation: CASSLTAEHTEAFF.

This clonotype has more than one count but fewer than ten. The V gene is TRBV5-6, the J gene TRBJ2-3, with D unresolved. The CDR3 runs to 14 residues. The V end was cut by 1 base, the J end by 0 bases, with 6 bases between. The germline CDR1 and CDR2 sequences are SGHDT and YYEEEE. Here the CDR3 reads CASSLIISTDTQYF. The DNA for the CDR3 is TGTGCCAGCAGCTTGATTATTAGCACAGATACGCAGTATTTT.

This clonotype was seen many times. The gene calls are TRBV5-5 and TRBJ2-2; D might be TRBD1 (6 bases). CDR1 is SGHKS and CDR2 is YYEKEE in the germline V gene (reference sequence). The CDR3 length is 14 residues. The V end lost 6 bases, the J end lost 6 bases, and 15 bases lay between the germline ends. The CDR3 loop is CASMEGGWSGELFF. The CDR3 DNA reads TGTGCCAGCATGGAAGGGGGTTGGTCCGGGGAGCTGTTTTTT.

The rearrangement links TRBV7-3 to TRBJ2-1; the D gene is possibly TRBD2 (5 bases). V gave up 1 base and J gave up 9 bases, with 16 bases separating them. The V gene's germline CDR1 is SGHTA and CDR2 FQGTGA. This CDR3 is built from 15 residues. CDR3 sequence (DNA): TGTGCCAGCAGCTTAAATGGTCTCAGAGAGGGTGAGCAGTTCTTC. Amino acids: CASSLNGLREGEQFF.

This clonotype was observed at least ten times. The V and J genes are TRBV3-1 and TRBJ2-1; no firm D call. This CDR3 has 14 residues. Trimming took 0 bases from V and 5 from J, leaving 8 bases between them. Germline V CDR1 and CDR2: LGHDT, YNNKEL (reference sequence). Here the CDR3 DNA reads TGTGCCAGCAGCCAAGAAAATGCGCACAATGAGCAGTTCTTC. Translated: CASSQENAHNEQFF.

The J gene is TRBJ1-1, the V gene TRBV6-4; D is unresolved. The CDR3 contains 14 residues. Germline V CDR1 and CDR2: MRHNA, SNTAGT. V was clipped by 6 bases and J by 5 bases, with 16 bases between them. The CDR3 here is CASRTEGWGTEAFF. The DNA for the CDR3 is TGTGCCAGCAGAACAGAGGGATGGGGAACTGAAGCTTTCTTT.

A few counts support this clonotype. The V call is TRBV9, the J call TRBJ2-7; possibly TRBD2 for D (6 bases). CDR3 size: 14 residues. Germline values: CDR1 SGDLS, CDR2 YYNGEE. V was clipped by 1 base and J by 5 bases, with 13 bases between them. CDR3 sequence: CASSVRGEKNEQYF. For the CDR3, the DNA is TGTGCCAGCAGCGTACGCGGGGAGAAGAACGAGCAGTACTTC. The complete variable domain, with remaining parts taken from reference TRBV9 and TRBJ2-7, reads DSGVTQTPKHLITATGQRVTLRCSPRSGDLSVYWYQQSLDQGLQFLIQYYNGEERAKGNILERFSAQQFPDLHSELNLSSLELGDSALYFCASSVRGEKNEQYFGPGTRLTVT.

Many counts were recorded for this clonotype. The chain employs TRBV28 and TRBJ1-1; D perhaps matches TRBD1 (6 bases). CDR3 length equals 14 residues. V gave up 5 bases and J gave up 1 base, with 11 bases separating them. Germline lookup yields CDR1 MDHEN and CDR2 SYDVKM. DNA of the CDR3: TGTGCCAGCAGTCAAACACAGGGGAACACTGAAGCTTTCTTT. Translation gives CASSQTQGNTEAFF.

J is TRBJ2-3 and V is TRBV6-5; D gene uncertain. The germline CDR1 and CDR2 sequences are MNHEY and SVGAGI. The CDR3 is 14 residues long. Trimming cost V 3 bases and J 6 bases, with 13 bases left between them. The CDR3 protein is CASSYAPLRDTQYF. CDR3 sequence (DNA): TGTGCCAGCAGTTATGCTCCCCTGAGGGATACGCAGTATTTT.

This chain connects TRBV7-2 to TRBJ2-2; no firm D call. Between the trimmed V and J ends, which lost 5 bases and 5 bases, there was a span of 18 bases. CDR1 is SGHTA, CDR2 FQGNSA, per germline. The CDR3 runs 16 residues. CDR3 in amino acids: CASSLGPHPSTGELFF. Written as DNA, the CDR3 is TGTGCCAGCAGCCTAGGGCCCCACCCGAGTACCGGGGAGCTGTTTTTT.

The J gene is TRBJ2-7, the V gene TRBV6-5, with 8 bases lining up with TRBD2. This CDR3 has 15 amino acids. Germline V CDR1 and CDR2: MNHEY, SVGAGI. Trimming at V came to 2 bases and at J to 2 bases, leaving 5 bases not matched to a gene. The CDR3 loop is CASSYVSGTPYEQYF. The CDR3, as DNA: TGTGCCAGCAGTTACGTTAGCGGGACTCCCTACGAGCAGTACTTC.

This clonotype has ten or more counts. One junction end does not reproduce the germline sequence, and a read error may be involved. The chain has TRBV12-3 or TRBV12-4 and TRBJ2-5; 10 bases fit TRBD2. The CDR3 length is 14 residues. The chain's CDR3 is CASSLAGVQETQYF. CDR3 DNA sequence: TGTGCCAGCAGTCTAGCGGGGGTTCAAGAGACCCAGTACTTC.

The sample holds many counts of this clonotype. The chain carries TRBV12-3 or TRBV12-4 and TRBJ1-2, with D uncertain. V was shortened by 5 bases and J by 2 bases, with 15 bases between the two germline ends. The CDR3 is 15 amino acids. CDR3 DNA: TGTGCCAGCAGTGCACCCGGTCAATTAAACTATGGCTACACCTTC. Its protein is CASSAPGQLNYGYTF.

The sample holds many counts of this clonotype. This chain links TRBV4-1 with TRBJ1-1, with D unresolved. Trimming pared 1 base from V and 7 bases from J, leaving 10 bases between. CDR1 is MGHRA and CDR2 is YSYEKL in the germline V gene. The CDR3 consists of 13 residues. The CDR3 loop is CASSQGNSVEAFF. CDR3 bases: TGCGCCAGCAGCCAAGGAAACTCTGTTGAAGCTTTCTTT.

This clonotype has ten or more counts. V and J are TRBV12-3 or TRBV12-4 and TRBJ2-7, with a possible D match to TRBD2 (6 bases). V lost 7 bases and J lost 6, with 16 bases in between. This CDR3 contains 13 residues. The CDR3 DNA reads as TGTGCCAGCACCCCTTTCAGGGAGGCCGAGCAGTACTTC. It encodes CASTPFREAEQYF.

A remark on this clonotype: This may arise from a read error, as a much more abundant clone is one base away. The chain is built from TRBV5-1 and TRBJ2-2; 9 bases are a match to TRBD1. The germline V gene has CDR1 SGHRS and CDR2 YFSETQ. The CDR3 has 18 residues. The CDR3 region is CTSSPRGTGISMTGELFF. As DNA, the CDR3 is TGCACCAGCAGCCCACGGGGGACAGGGATTTCGATGACTGGGGAGCTGTTTTTT.

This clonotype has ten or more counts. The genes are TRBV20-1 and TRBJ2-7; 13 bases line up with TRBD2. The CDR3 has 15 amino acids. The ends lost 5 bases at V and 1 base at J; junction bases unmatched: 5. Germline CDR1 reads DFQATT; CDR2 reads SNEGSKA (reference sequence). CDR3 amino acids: CSAERTSGSSYEQYF. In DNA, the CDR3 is TGCAGTGCTGAAAGGACTAGCGGGAGTTCCTACGAGCAGTACTTC.

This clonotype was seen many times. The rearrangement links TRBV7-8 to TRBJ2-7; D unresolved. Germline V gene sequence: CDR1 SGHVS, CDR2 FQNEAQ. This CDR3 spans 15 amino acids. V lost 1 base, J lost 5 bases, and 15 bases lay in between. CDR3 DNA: TGTGCCAGCAGCTTAGGAGGTGCCCTCGTGAACGAGCAGTACTTC. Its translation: CASSLGGALVNEQYF.

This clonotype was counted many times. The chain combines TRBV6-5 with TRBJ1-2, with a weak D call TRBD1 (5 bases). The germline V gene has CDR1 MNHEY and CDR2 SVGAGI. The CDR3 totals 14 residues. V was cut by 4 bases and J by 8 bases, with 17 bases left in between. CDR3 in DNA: TGTGCCAGCAGTTCCTTCGCCGGGACGGGAGGCTACACCTTC. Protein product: CASSSFAGTGGYTF.

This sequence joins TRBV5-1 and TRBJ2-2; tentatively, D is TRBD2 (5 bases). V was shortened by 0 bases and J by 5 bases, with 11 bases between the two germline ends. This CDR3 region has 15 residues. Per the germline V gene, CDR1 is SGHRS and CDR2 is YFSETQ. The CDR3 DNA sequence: TGCGCCAGCAGCTTGGCCGGAAGCGGAACCGGGGAGCTGTTTTTT. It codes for CASSLAGSGTGELFF.

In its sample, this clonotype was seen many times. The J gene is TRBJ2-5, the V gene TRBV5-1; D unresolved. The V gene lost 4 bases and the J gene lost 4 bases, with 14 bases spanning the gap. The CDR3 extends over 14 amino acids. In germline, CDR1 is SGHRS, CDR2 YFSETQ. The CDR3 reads CASSTDPGAETQYF. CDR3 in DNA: TGCGCCAGCAGCACAGATCCGGGCGCAGAGACCCAGTACTTC.

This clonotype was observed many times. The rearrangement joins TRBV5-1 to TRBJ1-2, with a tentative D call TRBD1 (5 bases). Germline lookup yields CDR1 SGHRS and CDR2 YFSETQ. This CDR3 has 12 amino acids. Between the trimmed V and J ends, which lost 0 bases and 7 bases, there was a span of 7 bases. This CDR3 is CASSLDRRGYTF. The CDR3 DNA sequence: TGCGCCAGCAGCTTGGACAGGCGTGGCTACACCTTC.